This T cell receptor beta chain is from a study of blood T cell repertoires in COVID-19. The method was immunoSEQ multiplex PCR; TCRdb's version includes in-frame clones alone and lacks a portion of them. The repertoire has about 58,000 clones, about four fifths of them found once; the top ten carry approximately 4.9%. The germline gives CDR1 KGHDR, CDR2 SFDVKD. V was pared by 4 bases and J by 9 bases, with 8 bases of the junction left unmatched. The CDR3 is 14 amino acids. Sequences were obtained from peripheral blood. The clonotype comes from a human donor in a cohort sampled during active COVID-19. V is TRBV24-1 and J is TRBJ2-7; 10 bases fit TRBD1. In nucleotides, the CDR3 is TGTGCCACCAGTGAGGGGACAGGGGCGCCCGGGCAGTACTTC. Protein: CATSEGTGAPGQYF.